This entry features one T cell receptor (beta chain) sequence. This clone has just a few counts. Its antigen is not yet known. No clone much larger than this one lies a single base away; base qualities are absent. Spanning cysteine to phenylalanine, the CDR3 consists of 15 amino acids. CDR3 DNA is the only sequence kept; it has 45 bases, read in frame from the first base. V lost 8 bases and J lost 7 bases, and the count of bases not matched to a germline gene is 13. CDR1 MNHNY and CDR2 SVGAGI are derived from the germline V gene (reference sequence). This sample was included in a study of OX40 agonist ivuxolimab in advanced cancers. Regarding the complete study: Ivuxolimab was an agonistic, fully human IgG2 monoclonal antibody directed against OX40 (CD134), a costimulatory receptor. Intravenous ivuxolimab was administered to patients every 2 weeks at six dose levels: 0.01, 0.1, 0.3, 1.5, 3 and 10 mg/kg. Of the roughly 50 dose-escalation patients, hepatocellular carcinoma was present in approximately 20, melanoma in some 15, renal cell carcinoma in 9 and head and neck cancer in 9. The dose-escalation cohort was 80% to 90% male with a mean age of about 54 years, ranging from about 23 to 85. Patients were allowed to have had prior anti-PD-1, anti-PD-L1 or anti-CTLA-4 therapy, and 40% to 45% of the dose-escalation patients had previously received checkpoint inhibitors. Partial responses were achieved by three dose-escalation patients, of whom one had hepatocellular carcinoma and two had cutaneous melanoma. The point of sequencing TCRbeta in the periphery was to test whether ivuxolimab changed TCR sequence diversity and drove clonal T-cell expansion. The paper reports the monotherapy dose-escalation portion (N of about 52 patients) of the phase I ivuxolimab trial. On the study overall, not on this receptor specifically: On average, CD8+ T cells showed more expanded clones than CD4+ T cells after ivuxolimab. Low levels of normalized T-cell clonal expansion were also shown by some nonresponding patients. Clonal expansion of both CD4+ and CD8+ blood T cells was observed from baseline to week 6 at doses 0.1 to 3.0 mg/kg. In partial responders in the 0.1-3.0 mg/kg groups, normalized peripheral clonal expansion was found to be among the lowest, especially among CD8+ T cells. The antigen specificity of the peripheral T cells that underwent clonal expansion was not determined.

Genomic DNA was isolated from the sorted cells so that the TCRbeta CDR3 region could be sequenced. The immunoSEQ Assay was used for sequencing of TCRbeta CDR3 regions. TCRdb re-hosts the immuneACCESS table, in-frame sequences only. Its copies lack some clones; in the studies checked, an unresolved V gene accounts for under half of them, and the cause for the rest is not known. The sample table lists about 36,000 clones, around four fifths of them with a count of one. The ten largest clones capture over 10% of the sample. Patients with autoimmune disease history or receiving systemic immunosuppression were excluded from the trial. Peripheral blood for TCR sequencing was collected from all dose cohorts at baseline, on cycle 4 day 1, and on cycle 7 day 1. The samples were drawn from a first-in-human, open-label, multicenter phase I dose-escalation trial of ivuxolimab. Adults with locally advanced or metastatic melanoma, renal cell, hepatocellular, or head and neck squamous cell carcinoma were enrolled in the trial. Before TCR sequencing, CD4+ T cells and CD8+ T cells were sorted from peripheral blood as separate populations.

The sequenced sample was CD4+ or CD8+ T cells sorted from blood, obtained in a trial of the OX40 agonist ivuxolimab. The receptor chain draws on TRBV6-6 and TRBJ2-2; TRBD1 agrees with 7 junctional bases. The clonotype comes from an adult with an advanced solid tumor such as melanoma, head and neck, liver or kidney cancer. The CDR3 corresponds to CASSHVRGRDGELFF. The DNA is TGTGCCAGCTCCCACGTAAGGGGGCGTGACGGGGAGCTGTTTTTT.